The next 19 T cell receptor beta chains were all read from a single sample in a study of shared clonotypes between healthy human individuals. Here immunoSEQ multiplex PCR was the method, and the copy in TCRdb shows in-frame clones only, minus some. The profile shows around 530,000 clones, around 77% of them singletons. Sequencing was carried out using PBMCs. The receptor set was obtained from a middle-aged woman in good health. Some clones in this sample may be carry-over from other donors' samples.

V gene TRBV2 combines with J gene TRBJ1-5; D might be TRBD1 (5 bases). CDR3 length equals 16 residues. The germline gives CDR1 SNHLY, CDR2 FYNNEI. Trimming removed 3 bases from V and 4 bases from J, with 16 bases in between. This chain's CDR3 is CASSEKVGTSNQPQHF. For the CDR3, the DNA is TGTGCCAGCAGTGAGAAGGTAGGGACGTCAAATCAGCCCCAGCATTTT.

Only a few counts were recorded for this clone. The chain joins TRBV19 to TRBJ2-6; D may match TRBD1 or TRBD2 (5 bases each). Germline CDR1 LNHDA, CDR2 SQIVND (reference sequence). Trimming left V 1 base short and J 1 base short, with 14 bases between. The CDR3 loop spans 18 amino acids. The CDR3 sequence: CASSIVGAGRSGANVLTF. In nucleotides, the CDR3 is TGTGCCAGTAGTATAGTAGGGGCGGGTAGGTCTGGGGCCAACGTCCTGACTTTC. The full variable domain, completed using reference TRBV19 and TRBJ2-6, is DGGITQSPKYLFRKEGQNVTLSCEQNLNHDAMYWYRQDPGQGLRLIYYSQIVNDFQKGDIAEGYSVSREKKESFPLTVTSAQKNPTAFYLCASSIVGAGRSGANVLTFGAGSRLTVL.

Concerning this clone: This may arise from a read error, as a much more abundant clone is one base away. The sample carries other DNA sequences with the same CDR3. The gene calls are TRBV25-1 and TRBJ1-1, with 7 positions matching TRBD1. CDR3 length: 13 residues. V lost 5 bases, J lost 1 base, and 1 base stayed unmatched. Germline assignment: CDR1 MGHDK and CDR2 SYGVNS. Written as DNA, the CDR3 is TGTGCCAGCAGTTGGACAGGGAACACTGAAGCTTTCTTT. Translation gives CASSWTGNTEAFF.

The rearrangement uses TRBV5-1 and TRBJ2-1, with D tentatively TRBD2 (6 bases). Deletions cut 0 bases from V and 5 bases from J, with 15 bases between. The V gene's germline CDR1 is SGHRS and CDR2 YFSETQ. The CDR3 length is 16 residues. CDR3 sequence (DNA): TGCGCCAGCAGCTTGGGTGACGGGACTCCCAACAATGAGCAGTTCTTC. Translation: CASSLGDGTPNNEQFF.

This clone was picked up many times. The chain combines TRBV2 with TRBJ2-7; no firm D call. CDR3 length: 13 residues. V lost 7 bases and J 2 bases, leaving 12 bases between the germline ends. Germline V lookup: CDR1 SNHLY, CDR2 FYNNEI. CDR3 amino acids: CASTRQIAYEQYF. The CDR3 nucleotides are TGTGCCAGCACTCGTCAGATAGCCTACGAGCAGTACTTC.

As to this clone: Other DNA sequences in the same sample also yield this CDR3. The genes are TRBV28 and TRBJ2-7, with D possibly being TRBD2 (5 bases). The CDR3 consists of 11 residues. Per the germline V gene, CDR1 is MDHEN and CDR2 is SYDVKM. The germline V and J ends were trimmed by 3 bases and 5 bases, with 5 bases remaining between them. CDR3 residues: CASSLRDEQYF. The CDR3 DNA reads TGTGCCAGCAGTTTGCGGGACGAGCAGTACTTC. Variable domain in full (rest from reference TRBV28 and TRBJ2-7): DVKVTQSSRYLVKRTGEKVFLECVQDMDHENMFWYRQDPGLGLRLIYFSYDVKMKEKGDIPEGYSVSREKKERFSLILESASTNQTSMYLCASSLRDEQYFGPGTRLTVT.

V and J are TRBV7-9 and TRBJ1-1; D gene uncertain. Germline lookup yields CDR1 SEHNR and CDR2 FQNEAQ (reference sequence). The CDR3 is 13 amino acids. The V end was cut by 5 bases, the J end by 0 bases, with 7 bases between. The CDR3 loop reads CASSPIMNTEAFF. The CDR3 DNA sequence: TGTGCCAGCAGCCCGATCATGAACACTGAAGCTTTCTTT.

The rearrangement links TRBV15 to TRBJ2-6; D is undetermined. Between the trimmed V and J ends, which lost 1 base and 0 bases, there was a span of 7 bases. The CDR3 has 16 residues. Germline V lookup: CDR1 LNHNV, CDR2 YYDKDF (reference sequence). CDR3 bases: TGTGCCACCAGCAGAGGGCAACCCTCTGGGGCCAACGTCCTGACTTTC. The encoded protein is CATSRGQPSGANVLTF.

CDR3 residues: CASSFTGLSRAFF. The CDR3 nucleotides read TGTGCCAGCAGCTTCACAGGCTTATCGCGGGCTTTCTTT. The chain employs TRBV7-3 and TRBJ1-1; weak D call: TRBD1 (5 bases). The V and J ends lost 3 bases and 11 bases respectively, with 16 bases between them. The CDR3 consists of 13 residues. Germline values: CDR1 SGHTA, CDR2 FQGTGA.

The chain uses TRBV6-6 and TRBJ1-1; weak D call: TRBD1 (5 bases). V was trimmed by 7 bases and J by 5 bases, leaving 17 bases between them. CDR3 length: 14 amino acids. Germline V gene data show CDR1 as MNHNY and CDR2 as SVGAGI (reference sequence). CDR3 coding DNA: TGTGCCAGCACCAGGACAACCTTGAGTACTGAAGCTTTCTTT. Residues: CASTRTTLSTEAFF.

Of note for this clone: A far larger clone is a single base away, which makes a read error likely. The CDR3 is CASSVAESSYERYF. The CDR3 nucleotides read TGTGCCAGCAGTGTTGCCGAGAGCTCCTACGAGCGGTACTTC. This rearrangement joins TRBV6-1 to TRBJ2-7; no firm D call. This CDR3 contains 14 residues. Germline V CDR1 and CDR2: MNHNS, SASEGT.

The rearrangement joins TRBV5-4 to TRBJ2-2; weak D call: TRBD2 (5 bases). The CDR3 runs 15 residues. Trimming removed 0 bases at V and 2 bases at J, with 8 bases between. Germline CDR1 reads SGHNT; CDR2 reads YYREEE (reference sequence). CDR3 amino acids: CASSLGTGNTGELFF. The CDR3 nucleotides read TGTGCCAGCAGCTTGGGGACGGGAAACACCGGGGAGCTGTTTTTT.

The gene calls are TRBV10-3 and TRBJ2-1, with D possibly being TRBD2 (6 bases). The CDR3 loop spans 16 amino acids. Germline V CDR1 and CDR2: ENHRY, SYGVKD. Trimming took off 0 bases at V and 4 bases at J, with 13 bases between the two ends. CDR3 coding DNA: TGTGCCATCAGTGAGTCGACTAGGGCGGGGTACAATGAGCAGTTCTTC. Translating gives CAISESTRAGYNEQFF.

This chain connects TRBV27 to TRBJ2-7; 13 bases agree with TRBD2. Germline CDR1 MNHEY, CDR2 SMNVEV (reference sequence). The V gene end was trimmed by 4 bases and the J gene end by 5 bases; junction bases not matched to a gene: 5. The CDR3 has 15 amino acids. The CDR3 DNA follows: TGTGCCAGCAGTTCAAGACTAGCGGGAGGAAACGAGCAGTACTTC. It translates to CASSSRLAGGNEQYF.

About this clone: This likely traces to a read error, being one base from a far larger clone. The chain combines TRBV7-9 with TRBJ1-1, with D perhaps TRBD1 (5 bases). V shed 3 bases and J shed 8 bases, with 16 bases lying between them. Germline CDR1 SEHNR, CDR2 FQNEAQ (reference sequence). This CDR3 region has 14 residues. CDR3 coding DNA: TGTGCCAGCAGCTTCAAGGGGCAGGGCTTAGAAGCTTTCTTT. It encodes CASSFKGQGLEAFF.

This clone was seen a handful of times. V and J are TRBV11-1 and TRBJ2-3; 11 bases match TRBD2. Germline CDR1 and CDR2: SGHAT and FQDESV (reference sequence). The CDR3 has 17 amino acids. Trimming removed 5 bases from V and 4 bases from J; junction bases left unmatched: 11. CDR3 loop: CASSPGVAGGAADTQYF. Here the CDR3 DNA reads TGTGCCAGCAGCCCAGGGGTAGCGGGAGGGGCCGCAGATACGCAGTATTTT.

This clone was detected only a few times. The CDR3 here is CASSTGQGVLSDTQYF. Here the CDR3 DNA reads TGCGCCAGCAGCACCGGACAGGGGGTTCTTTCGGATACGCAGTATTTT. The chain employs TRBV4-3 and TRBJ2-3; 10 bases are a match to TRBD1. V dropped 5 bases and J dropped 6; count of bases not matched to a gene: 11. Germline values: CDR1 LGHNA, CDR2 YSLEER. This CDR3 is built from 16 residues.

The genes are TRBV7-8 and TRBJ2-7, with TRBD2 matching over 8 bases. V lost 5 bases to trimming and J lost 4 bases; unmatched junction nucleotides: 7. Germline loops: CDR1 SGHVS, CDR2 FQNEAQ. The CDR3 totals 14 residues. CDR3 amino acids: CASSPREGSYEQYF. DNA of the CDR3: TGTGCCAGCAGCCCCCGGGAGGGGTCTTACGAGCAGTACTTC.

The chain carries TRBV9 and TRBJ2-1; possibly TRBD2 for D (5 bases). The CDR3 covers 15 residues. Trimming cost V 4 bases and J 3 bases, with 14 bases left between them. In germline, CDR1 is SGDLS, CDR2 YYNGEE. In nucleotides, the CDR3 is TGTGCCAGCAGCTACCGCGGGCAGAGCTACAATGAGCAGTTCTTC. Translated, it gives CASSYRGQSYNEQFF.